The entry that follows covers one TCR beta chain sequence. Antigen: not known. The CDR3 contains 14 residues. CDR1 and CDR2 (germline): SGDLS, YYNGEE. J lost 2 bases, V lost 4 bases, and 3 bases had no gene match. The data originate from a study of cytomegalovirus exposure and HLA in healthy donors. General study points: Later work associated roughly 17,000 TCR beta sequences with HLA alleles at 0.05 false discovery rate. An analysis done earlier found most TCR beta V segments productive about 90% or about 30% of the time.

60 Vbeta and 13 Jbeta primers were used in PCR. The table came from immunoSEQ multiplex PCR; TCRdb's copy has only in-frame clones and leaves some out. The sample records about 140,000 clones, approximately 82% being singletons. The sequence derives from a man aged 25 to 40 in good health and CMV-seropositive. Sequencing used PBMCs. V is TRBV9 and J is TRBJ1-1; 9 bases align to TRBD1. CDR3 DNA: TGTGCCAGCAGCTGGGGACAGGGAAACACTGAAGCTTTCTTT. Translation: CASSWGQGNTEAFF.